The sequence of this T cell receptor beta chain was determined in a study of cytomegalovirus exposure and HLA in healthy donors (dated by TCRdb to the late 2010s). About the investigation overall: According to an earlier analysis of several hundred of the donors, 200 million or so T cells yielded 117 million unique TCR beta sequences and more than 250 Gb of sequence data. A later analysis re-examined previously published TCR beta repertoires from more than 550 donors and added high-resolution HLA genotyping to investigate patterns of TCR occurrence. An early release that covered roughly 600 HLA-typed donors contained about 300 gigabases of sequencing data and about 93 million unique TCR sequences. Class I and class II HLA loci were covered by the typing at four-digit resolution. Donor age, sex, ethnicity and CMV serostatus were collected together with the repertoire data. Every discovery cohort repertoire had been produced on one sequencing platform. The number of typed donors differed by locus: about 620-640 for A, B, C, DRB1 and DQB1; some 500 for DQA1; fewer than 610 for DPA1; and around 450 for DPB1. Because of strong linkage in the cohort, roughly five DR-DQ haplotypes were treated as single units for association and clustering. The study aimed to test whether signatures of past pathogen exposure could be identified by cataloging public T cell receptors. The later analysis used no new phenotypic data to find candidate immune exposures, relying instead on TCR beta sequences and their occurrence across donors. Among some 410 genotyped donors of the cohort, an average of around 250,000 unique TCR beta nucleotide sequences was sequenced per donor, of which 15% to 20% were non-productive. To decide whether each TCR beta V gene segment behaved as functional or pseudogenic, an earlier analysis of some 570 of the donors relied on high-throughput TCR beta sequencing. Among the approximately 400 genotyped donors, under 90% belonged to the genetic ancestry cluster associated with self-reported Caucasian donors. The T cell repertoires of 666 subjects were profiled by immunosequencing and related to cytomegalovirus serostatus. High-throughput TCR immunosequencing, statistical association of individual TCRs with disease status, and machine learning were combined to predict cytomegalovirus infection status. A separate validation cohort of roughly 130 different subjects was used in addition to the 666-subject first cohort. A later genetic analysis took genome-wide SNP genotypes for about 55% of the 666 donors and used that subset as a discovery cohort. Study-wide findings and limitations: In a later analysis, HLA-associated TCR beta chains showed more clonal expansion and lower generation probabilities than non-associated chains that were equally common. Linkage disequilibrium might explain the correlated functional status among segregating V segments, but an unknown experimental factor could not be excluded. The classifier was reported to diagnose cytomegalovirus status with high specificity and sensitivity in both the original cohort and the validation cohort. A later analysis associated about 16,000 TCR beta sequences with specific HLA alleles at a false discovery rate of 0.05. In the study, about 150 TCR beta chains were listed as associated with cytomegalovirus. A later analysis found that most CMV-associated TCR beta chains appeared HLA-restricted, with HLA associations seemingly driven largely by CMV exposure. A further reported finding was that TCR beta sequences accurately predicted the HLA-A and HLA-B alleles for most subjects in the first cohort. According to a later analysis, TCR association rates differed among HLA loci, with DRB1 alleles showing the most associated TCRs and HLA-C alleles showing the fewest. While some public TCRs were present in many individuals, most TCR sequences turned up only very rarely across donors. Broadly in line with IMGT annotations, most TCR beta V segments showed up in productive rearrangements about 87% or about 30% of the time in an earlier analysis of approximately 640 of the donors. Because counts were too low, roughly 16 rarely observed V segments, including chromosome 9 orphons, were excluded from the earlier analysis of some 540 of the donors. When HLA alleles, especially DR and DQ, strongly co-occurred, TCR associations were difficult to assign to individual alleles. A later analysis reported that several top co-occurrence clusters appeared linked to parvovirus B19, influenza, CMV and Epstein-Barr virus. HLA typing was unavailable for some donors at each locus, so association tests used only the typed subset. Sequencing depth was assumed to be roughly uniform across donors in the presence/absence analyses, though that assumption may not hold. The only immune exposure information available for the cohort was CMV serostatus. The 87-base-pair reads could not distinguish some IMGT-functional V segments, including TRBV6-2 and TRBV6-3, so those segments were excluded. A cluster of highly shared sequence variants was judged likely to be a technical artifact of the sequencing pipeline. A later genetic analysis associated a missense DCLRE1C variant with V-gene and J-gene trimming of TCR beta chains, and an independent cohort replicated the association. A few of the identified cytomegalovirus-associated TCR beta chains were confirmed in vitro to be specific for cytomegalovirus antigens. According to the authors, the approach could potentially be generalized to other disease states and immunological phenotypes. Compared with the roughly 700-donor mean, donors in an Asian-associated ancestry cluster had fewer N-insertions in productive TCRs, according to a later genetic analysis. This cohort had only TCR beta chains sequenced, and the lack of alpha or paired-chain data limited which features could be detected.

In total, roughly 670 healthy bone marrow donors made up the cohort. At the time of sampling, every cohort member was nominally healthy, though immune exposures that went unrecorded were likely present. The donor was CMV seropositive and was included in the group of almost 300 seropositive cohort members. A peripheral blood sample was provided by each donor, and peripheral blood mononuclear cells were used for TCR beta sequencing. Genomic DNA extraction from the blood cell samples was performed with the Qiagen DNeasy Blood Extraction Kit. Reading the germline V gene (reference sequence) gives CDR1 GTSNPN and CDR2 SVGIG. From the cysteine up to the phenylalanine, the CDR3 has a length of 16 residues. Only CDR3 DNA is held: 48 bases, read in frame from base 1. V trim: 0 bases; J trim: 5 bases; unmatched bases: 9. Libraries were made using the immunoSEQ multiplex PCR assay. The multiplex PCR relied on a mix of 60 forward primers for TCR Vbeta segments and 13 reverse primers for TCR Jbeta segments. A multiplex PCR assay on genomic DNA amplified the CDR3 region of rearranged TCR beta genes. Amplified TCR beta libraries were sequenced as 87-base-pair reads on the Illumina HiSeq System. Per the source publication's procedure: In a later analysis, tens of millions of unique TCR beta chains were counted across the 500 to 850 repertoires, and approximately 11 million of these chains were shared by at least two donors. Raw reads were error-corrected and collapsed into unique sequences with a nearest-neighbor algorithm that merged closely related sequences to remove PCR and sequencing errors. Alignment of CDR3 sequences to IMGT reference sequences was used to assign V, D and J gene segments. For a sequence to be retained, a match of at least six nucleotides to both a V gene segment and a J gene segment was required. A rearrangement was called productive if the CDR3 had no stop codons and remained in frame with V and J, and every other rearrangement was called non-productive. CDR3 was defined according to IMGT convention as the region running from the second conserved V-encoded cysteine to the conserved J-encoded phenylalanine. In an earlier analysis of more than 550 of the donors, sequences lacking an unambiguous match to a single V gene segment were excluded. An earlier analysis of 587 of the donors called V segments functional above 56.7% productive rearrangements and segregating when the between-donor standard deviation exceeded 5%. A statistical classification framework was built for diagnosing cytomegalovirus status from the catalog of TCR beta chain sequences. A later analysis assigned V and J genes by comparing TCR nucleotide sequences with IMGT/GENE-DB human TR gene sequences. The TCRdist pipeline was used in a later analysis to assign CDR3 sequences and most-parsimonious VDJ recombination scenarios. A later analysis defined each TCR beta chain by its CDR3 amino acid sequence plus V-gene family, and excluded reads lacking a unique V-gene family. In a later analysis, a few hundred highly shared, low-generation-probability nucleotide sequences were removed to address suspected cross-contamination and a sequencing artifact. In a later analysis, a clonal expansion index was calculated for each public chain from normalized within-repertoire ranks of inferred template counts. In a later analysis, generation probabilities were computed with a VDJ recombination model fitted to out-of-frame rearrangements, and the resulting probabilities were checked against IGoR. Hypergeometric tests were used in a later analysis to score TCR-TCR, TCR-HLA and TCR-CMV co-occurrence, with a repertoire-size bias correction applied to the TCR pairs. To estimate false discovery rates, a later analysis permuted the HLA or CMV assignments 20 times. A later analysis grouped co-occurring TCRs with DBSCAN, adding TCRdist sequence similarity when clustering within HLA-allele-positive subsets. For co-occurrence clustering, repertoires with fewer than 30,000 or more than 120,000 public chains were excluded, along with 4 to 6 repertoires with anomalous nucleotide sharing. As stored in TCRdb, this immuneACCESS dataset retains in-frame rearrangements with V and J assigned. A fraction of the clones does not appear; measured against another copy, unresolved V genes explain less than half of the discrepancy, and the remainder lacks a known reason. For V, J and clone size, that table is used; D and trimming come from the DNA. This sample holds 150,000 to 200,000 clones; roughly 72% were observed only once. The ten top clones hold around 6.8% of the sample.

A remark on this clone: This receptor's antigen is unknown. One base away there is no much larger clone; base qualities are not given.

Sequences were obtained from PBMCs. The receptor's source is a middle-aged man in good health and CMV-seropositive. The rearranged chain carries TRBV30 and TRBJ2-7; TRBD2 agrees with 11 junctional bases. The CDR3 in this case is CAWSVISGGVKNEQYF. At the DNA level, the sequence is TGTGCCTGGAGTGTAATTAGCGGGGGGGTGAAGAACGAGCAGTACTTC.